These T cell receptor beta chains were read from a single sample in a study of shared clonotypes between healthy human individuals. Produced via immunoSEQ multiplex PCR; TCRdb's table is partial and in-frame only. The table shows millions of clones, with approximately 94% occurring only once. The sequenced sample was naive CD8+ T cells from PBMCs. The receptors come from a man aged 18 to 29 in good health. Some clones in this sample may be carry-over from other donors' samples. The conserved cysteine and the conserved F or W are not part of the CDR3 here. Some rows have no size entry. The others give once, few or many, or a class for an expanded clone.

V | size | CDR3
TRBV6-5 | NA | ASSYSVTYEQY
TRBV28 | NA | ASSFEDSSSYEQY
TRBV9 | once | ASSVYPGRNTEAF
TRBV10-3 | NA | AISESAFDEQF
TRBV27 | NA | ASSPGRTYGYT
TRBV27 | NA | ASRSGTHSNQPQH
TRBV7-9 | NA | ASSLVGGEYGDTQY
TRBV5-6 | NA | ASSAGTETYGYT
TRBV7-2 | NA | ASSTAQGAYSGNTIY
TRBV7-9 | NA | ASSLATGGPNTEAF
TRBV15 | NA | ATSSKEPTNYEKLF
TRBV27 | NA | ASSLGVPAGTEAF
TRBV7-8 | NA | ASSLSGQGSDTQY
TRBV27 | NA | ASSYPTAGGTYNEQF
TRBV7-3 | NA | ASSQLAGSYNEQF
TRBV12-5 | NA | ASGLPTTSGREWSYEQY
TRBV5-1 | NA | ASSPSPLYNEQF
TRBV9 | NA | ASSASGGSGNGYT
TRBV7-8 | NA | ASSLDPYNEQF
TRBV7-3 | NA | ASSLTAGPNTEAF
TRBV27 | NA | ASSSVGQGGTGELF
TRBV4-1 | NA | ASSQVGSYNEQF
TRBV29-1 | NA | SVEGGDGVLDTQY
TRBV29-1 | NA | SVAGGIYGYT
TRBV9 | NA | ASSVATGAYEQY
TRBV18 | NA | ASSPIEWAKNIQY
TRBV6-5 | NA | ASSRHQTGPETQY
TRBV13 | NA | ASSSSVEATNEKLF
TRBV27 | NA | ASRLTGGEKLF
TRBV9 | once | ASSAGGGNQPQH
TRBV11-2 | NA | ASSLERGDQPQH
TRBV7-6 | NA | ASSLGADRGGVSEQY
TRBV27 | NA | ASSQLRGDTQY
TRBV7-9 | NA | ASSLFGSESNEQF
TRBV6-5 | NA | ASSRTAEGETQY
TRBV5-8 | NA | ASSFPTGVYEQY
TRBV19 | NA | ASALAGGWNEQF
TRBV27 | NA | ASSLVRGTGELF
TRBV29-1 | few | SVEVPTNTEAF
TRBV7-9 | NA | ASRDRDTYTDTQY
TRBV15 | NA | ATSRDRTDGGNQPQH
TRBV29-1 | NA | SVEFLGLASSEQF
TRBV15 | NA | ATSTWEAGDSYNEQF
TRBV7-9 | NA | ASSQDRGRSYGYT
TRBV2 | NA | AISPLAGGGEQF
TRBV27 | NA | ASSLLLGQGATEQF
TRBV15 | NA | ATSRDLRRERDEQY
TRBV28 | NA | ASTPGPRAYEQY
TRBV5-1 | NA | ASREGLNAYNEQF
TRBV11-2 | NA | ASSWGLTQVWNEQF
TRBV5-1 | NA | ASSRDRRDTEAF
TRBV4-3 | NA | ASSQDAGSSYEQY
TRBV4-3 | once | ASSQGLAGEQY
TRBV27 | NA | ASRFWAGGDNEQF
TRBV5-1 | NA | ASSSTGIQAEAF